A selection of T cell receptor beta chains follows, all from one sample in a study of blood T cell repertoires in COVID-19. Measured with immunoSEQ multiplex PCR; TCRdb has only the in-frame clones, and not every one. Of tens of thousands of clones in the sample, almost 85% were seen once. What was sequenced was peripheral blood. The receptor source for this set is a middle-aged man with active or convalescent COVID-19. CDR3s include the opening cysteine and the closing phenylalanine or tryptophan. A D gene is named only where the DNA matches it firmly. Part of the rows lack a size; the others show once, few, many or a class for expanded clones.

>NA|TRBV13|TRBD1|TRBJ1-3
TGTGCCAGCAGCCGGGACAGGGGGCGCGGAAACACCATATATTTT
CASSRDRGRGNTIYF
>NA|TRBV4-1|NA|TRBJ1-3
TGCGCCAGCAGCCAAGTGGGGGCAAGTGGAAACACCATATATTTT
CASSQVGASGNTIYF
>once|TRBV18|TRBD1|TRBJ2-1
TGTGCCAGCTCTGAAGGACAGGGGCGATACAATGAGCAGTTCTTC
CASSEGQGRYNEQFF
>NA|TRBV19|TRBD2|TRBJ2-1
TGTGCCAGTAGTATCTCCAGGACTAGCGGGGTCCTCAATGAGCAGTTCTTC
CASSISRTSGVLNEQFF
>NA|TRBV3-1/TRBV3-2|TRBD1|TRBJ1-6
TGTGCCAGCAGCCCGGGACAGGGCGGACATTCACCCCTCCACTTT
CASSPGQGGHSPLHF
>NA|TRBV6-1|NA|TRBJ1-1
TGTGCCAGCAGTGAAGCAGAGGGGGACACTGAAGCTTTCTTT
CASSEAEGDTEAFF
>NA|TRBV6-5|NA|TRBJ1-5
TGTGCCACTACAGGGCCCGATCAGCCCCAGCATTTT
CATTGPDQPQHF
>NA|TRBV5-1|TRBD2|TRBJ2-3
TGCGCCAGCAGCTTGACTAGCGGGGGGACAGATACGCAGTATTTT
CASSLTSGGTDTQYF
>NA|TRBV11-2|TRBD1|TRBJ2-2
TGTGCCAGCAGAAAATCCGGGACAGCGACCGGGGAGCTGTTTTTT
CASRKSGTATGELFF
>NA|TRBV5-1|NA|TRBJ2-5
TGCGCCAGCAGCCCGGGGGACTGGTGGGGGACCCAGTACTTC
CASSPGDWWGTQYF
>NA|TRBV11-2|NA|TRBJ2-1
TGTGCCAGCAGCCCTGTTACCTCGGGGGGCCACTATTACAATGAGCAGTTCTTC
CASSPVTSGGHYYNEQFF
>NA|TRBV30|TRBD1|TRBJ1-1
TGTGCCTGGACCATGACAGGGACGGGCACTGAAGCTTTCTTT
CAWTMTGTGTEAFF
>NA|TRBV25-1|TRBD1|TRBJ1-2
TGTGCCAGCAGTGACCCCAGACAGGGTGTTATTTATGGCTACACCTTC
CASSDPRQGVIYGYTF
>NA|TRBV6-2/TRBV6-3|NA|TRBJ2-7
TGTGCCAGCAGTTACGATTTGGCAGATACCTACGAGCAGTACTTC
CASSYDLADTYEQYF
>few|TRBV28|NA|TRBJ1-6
TGTGCCAGCAACAATGCCCTAGGGGAAAATAATTCACCCCTCCACTTT
CASNNALGENNSPLHF
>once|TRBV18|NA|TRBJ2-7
TGTGCCAGCTCACCACCGGGGACTTCAGGGGGAGCCTACGAGCAGTACTTC
CASSPPGTSGGAYEQYF
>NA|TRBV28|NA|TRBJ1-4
TGTGCCAGCAGTTCGAATGAAAAACTGTTTTTT
CASSSNEKLFF
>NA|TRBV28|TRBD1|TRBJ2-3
TGTGCCAGCAGTCGGCCGGGACAGGGGACAGATACGCAGTATTTT
CASSRPGQGTDTQYF
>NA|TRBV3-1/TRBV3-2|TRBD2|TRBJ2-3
TGTGCCAGCAGCCAACGTGCGGGGGGGCCAGATACGCAGTATTTT
CASSQRAGGPDTQYF
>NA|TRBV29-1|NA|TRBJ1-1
TGCAGCGTTGAGGGGCAGATGAACACTGAAGCTTTCTTT
CSVEGQMNTEAFF
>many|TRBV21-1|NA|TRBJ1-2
TGTGCCAGCAGCCCGCAGGGGAACTATGGCTACACCTTC
CASSPQGNYGYTF
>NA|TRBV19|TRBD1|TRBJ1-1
TGTGCCAGTAGTAATTTTGGGACAGAGAACACTGAAGCTTTCTTT
CASSNFGTENTEAFF
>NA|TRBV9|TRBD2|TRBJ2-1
TGTGCCAGCAGCGTAGCGGGGGGGGCCGGAAATGAGCAGTTCTTC
CASSVAGGAGNEQFF
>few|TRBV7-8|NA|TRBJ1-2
TGTGCCAGCAGCCCGATAGAATATGGCTACACCTTC
CASSPIEYGYTF
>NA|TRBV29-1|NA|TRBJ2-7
TGCAGCGTCCTTGGGGGGTTCTCCTACGAGCAGTACTTC
CSVLGGFSYEQYF
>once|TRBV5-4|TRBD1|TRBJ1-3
TGTGCCAGCAGCTTGAATCAGGGGGCTGGAAACACCATATATTTT
CASSLNQGAGNTIYF
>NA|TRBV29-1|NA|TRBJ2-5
TGCAGCGCTCAACGGGGAGAGACCCAGTACTTC
CSAQRGETQYF
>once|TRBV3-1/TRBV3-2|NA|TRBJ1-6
TGTGCCAGCAGCCAATTAGCGGATTCACCCCTCCACTTT
CASSQLADSPLHF
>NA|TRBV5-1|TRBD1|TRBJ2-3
TGCGCCAGCAGCCCGGGACAGGGCACAGATACGCAGTATTTT
CASSPGQGTDTQYF
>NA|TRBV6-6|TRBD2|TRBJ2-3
TGTGCCAGCTCTGGAGCAGCGGGGGGTAGCACAGATACGCAGTATTTT
CASSGAAGGSTDTQYF
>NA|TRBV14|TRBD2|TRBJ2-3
TGTGCCAGCAGGCCGCGGGGGGACCATCCGGATACGCAGTATTTT
CASRPRGDHPDTQYF
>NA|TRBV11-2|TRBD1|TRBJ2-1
TGTGCCAGCAGCTTAAACAGGGGAAGGGATGAGCAGTTCTTC
CASSLNRGRDEQFF
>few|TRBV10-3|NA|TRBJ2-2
TGTGCCATCATGGGCGGCAGGGCGACCGGGGAGCTGTTTTTT
CAIMGGRATGELFF
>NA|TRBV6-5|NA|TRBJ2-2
TGTGCCAGCAGTTTCGTCACTGAAGGGGAGCTGTTTTTT
CASSFVTEGELFF
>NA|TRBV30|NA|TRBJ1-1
TGTGCCTGGAGTCCCTCGATTGGGGGCCATGTGGACACTGAAGCTTTCTTT
CAWSPSIGGHVDTEAFF
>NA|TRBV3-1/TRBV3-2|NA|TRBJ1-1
TGTGCCAGCACCCCGGGGGGGGATACTGAAGCTTTCTTT
CASTPGGDTEAFF
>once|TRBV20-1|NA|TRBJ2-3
TGCAGTGCTAGCGTGACAGATACGCAGTATTTT
CSASVTDTQYF
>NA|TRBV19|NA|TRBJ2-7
TGTGCCAGTAGTGTCCGCGCGAGCCCCTACGAGCAGTACTTC
CASSVRASPYEQYF
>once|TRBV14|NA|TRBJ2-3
TGTGCCAGCAGCCAAGGGACCGGGACTTTCCCTTCCGATACGCAGTATTTT
CASSQGTGTFPSDTQYF
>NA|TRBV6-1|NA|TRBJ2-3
TGTGCCAGCAGTGAAGCAGCGGTGAGCACAGATACGCAGTATTTT
CASSEAAVSTDTQYF
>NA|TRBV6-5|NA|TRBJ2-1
TGTGCCAGCAGTTATGGGACAACTAACAATGAGCAGTTCTTC
CASSYGTTNNEQFF
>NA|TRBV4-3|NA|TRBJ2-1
TGCGCCAGCAGCCAAGATCGAGCTATGAATGAGCAGTTCTTC
CASSQDRAMNEQFF
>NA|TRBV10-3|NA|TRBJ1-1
TGTGCCATCAGTGACGGTCCAGGACTAAACACTGAAGCTTTCTTT
CAISDGPGLNTEAFF
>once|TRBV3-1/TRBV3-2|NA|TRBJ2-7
TGTGCCAGCAGCCAAGATTTTTTGAGGGGGATTTCCTACGAGCAGTACTTC
CASSQDFLRGISYEQYF
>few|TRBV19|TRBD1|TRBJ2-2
TGTGCCAGTAGTATAGCTGGACAGGGTAGTATAGGGGAGCTGTTTTTT
CASSIAGQGSIGELFF
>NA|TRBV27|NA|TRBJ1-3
TGTGCCAGCAGTTTATCGAGACAGGGAAACACCATATATTTT
CASSLSRQGNTIYF
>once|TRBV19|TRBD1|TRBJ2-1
TGTGCCAGTAATGGCCGGACAGGGGTTGATGAGCAGTTCTTC
CASNGRTGVDEQFF
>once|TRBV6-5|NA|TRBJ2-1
TGTGCCAGCAGTTGGAGGGGGGGAAGTCACAATGAGCAGTTCTTC
CASSWRGGSHNEQFF
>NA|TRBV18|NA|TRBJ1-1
TGTGCCAGCTCACCGGGAGCCACGAACACTGAAGCTTTCTTT
CASSPGATNTEAFF
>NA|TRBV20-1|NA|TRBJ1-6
TGCAGTGCAAGTCTTGAGGGGGACCATAATTCACCCCTCCACTTT
CSASLEGDHNSPLHF
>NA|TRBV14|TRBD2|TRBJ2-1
TGTGCCAGCAGCCAAGTCACGGGGGGTCTTTACAATGAGCAGTTCTTC
CASSQVTGGLYNEQFF
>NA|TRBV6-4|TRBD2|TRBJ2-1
TGTGCCAGCAGTGTGACGGGGGGGATCGACAATGAGCAGTTCTTC
CASSVTGGIDNEQFF
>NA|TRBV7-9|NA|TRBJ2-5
TGTGCCAGCAGCCCGCTGGGACACCGAGAGACCCAGTACTTC
CASSPLGHRETQYF
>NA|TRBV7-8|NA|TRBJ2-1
TGTGCCAGCAGCTCACAGGGCTACAATGAGCAGTTCTTC
CASSSQGYNEQFF